Listed below are T cell receptor beta chains from one sample, sequenced in a study of control samples from healthy donors and cancer patients. Sequencing used immunoSEQ multiplex PCR; TCRdb keeps in-frame clones, though not all of them. This sample carries some 200,000 clones, just under 95% of them seen once, and the ten largest clones take roughly 1.5%. The sequenced sample consisted of blood. These receptors came from a young man in good health. Both conserved end residues are part of each CDR3. The D gene is left open where the match is weak. Clone size is stated in some rows and not others, as once, few, many or a class when expanded.

V	D	J	size	CDR3	DNA
TRBV30	NA	TRBJ2-3	NA	CAWSRSKRGTDTQYF	TGTGCCTGGAGTAGGAGTAAGCGGGGCACAGATACGCAGTATTTT
TRBV18	NA	TRBJ2-5	few	CASSRPGGQQETQYF	TGTGCCAGCTCACGACCCGGTGGACAGCAAGAGACCCAGTACTTC
TRBV11-2	TRBD2	TRBJ2-5	NA	CASSPGLADIPYQETQYF	TGTGCCAGCAGCCCAGGACTAGCGGATATACCGTACCAAGAGACCCAGTACTTC
TRBV15	NA	TRBJ1-5	NA	CATSRDQVEQPQHF	TGTGCCACCAGCAGAGATCAAGTGGAACAGCCCCAGCATTTT
TRBV9	NA	TRBJ1-6	NA	CASSVQGKDSPLHF	TGTGCCAGCAGCGTACAGGGGAAGGATTCACCCCTCCACTTT
TRBV9	TRBD1	TRBJ1-2	NA	CASSPVVGQGVNGYTF	TGTGCCAGCAGCCCCGTAGTGGGACAGGGGGTAAATGGCTACACCTTC
TRBV24-1	TRBD2	TRBJ2-1	NA	CATSDPRGGFEQFF	TGTGCCACCAGTGATCCCCGGGGGGGATTTGAGCAGTTCTTC
TRBV5-1	TRBD1	TRBJ1-6	NA	CASSWDRDSPLHF	TGCGCCAGCAGCTGGGACAGAGATTCACCCCTCCACTTT
TRBV6-5	NA	TRBJ2-3	once	CASSWGSQYSTDTQYF	TGTGCCAGCAGTTGGGGATCTCAATACAGCACAGATACGCAGTATTTT
TRBV19	TRBD2	TRBJ2-7	once	CASSLAGSTYEQYF	TGTGCCAGTAGCTTAGCGGGGAGCACCTACGAGCAGTACTTC
TRBV28	NA	TRBJ2-6	NA	CASTWGGARGANVLTF	TGTGCCAGCACCTGGGGGGGGGCGCGAGGGGCCAACGTCCTGACTTTC
TRBV19	NA	TRBJ2-5	NA	CASSSPIGGRAETQYF	TGTGCCAGTAGTTCCCCAATAGGGGGGCGCGCAGAGACCCAGTACTTC
TRBV3-1/TRBV3-2	NA	TRBJ2-1	NA	CASSQDGGPYNEQFF	TGTGCCAGCAGCCAAGATGGGGGGCCATACAATGAGCAGTTCTTC
TRBV3-1/TRBV3-2	NA	TRBJ1-1	NA	CASSQMGGTEAFF	TGTGCCAGCAGCCAGATGGGGGGGACTGAAGCTTTCTTT
TRBV6-5	TRBD1	TRBJ1-1	NA	CASRINGQGDNAFF	TGTGCCAGCAGAATTAACGGACAGGGAGATAACGCTTTCTTT
TRBV5-1	NA	TRBJ2-1	NA	CASSLGQYNEQFF	TGCGCCAGCAGCTTGGGACAGTACAATGAGCAGTTCTTC
TRBV5-4	NA	TRBJ1-2	NA	CASSLPPGRGTYGYTF	TGTGCCAGCAGCCTTCCCCCGGGTAGGGGAACCTATGGCTACACCTTC
TRBV6-5	NA	TRBJ2-7	NA	CASSYSFSRAYEQYF	TGTGCCAGCAGTTACTCGTTCTCCAGGGCCTACGAGCAGTACTTC
TRBV19	TRBD1	TRBJ1-1	NA	CASVLTGDTEAFF	TGTGCCAGTGTACTGACAGGGGACACTGAAGCTTTCTTT
TRBV6-5	NA	TRBJ1-1	NA	CASGPQRANTEAFF	TGTGCCAGCGGACCCCAGAGGGCGAACACTGAAGCTTTCTTT
TRBV2	NA	TRBJ1-4	NA	CASGGTFNEKLFF	TGTGCCAGTGGGGGGACTTTTAATGAAAAACTGTTTTTT
TRBV18	TRBD1	TRBJ1-1	NA	CASSRDRTEAFF	TGTGCCAGCTCCCGGGACAGGACTGAAGCTTTCTTT
TRBV4-2	NA	TRBJ1-3	NA	CASSQVNEGDTIYF	TGTGCCAGCAGCCAAGTTAATGAGGGGGACACCATATATTTT
TRBV5-1	NA	TRBJ1-5	NA	CASSLAGAGQPQHF	TGCGCCAGCAGCTTGGCAGGGGCCGGTCAGCCCCAGCATTTT
TRBV27	NA	TRBJ1-1	NA	CASSFLKHEMNTEAFF	TGTGCCAGCAGTTTTTTAAAGCATGAAATGAACACTGAAGCTTTCTTT
TRBV24-1	TRBD1	TRBJ2-2	NA	CATRQGMNTGELFF	TGTGCCACCAGACAGGGGATGAACACCGGGGAGCTGTTTTTT
TRBV14	NA	TRBJ1-1	NA	CASSQSWGQNTEAFF	TGTGCCAGCAGCCAATCCTGGGGACAGAACACTGAAGCTTTCTTT
TRBV30	NA	TRBJ1-6	NA	CAWSMGRTGGTPLHF	TGTGCCTGGAGCATGGGAAGAACAGGAGGAACACCCCTCCACTTT